This T cell receptor beta chain was recovered during a study of response to subunit inactivated influenza vaccine. Findings and caveats of the study: That few new T cells are recruited by each seasonal influenza vaccination was the authors' suggestion.

CDR1 is SGHRS, CDR2 YFSETQ, per germline. The J segment lost 5 bases and the V segment lost 1 base, leaving 11 bases of the junction unmatched. The CDR3 sequence is 17 residues long. As concerns this clonotype: What it binds is unknown.

TCRdb reprocessed the RT-PCR reads via MiXCR and lists one record per CDR3 protein. The data show hundreds of thousands of distinct CDR3 sequences, with about 14% seen just once and 7.6% held by the top ten. The source material was PBMCs from blood, sampled around two weeks before vaccination. The J gene is TRBJ2-1, the V gene TRBV5-1; 8 bases are a match to TRBD1. This clonotype was sampled from a man between 45 and 60 years old who received an inactivated influenza vaccine. The CDR3 DNA is TGCGCCAGCAGCTTGTTAACCCTAGCAGGGGGCGACAATGAGCAGTTCTTC. Translating gives CASSLLTLAGGDNEQFF. The full variable domain, its missing parts supplied by reference TRBV5-1 and TRBJ2-1, is KAGVTQTPRYLIKTRGQQVTLSCSPISGHRSVSWYQQTPGQGLQFLFEYFSETQRNKGNFPGRFSGRQFSNSRSEMNVSTLELGDSALYLCASSLLTLAGGDNEQFFGPGTRLTVL.